This paragraph reports one T cell receptor (beta chain). Its target is unknown. The data were obtained in a study of Tregs in tolerant kidney transplant recipients. Study observations and caveats: Activated donor B cell expansion appeared to reveal the most relevant donor-specific TCRbeta repertoire. Validation in larger populations is needed because few patients were studied.

Measured with immunoSEQ multiplex PCR; TCRdb has only the in-frame clones, and not every one. Altogether about 21,000 clones are present, about three fifths being singletons, with the ten largest covering 3% to 3.5%. The sequence was obtained from a human donor in good health. The specimen was Tregs from blood cultured with allogeneic cells.

The CDR3 protein is CASSPDRVIGRTEAFF. CDR3 sequence (DNA): TGTGCCAGCTCCCCGGACAGGGTAATTGGGAGGACTGAAGCTTTCTTT. J is TRBJ1-1 and V is TRBV18; 8 bases are a match to TRBD1. The CDR3 contains 16 residues. J gave up 5 bases and V 6 bases, and 14 bases lay outside the gene matches. Germline V gene data show CDR1 as KGHSH and CDR2 as LQKENI.